This T cell receptor beta chain appears in the sequencing data of a study of shared clonotypes between healthy human individuals. About the research overall: A couple of women and three men aged 18 to 49 made up the donors.

Naive CD8 cells were CD45RO-negative, positively selected for CCR7, excluding terminally differentiated effector memory CD45RA+ cells. Measured with immunoSEQ multiplex PCR; TCRdb has only the in-frame clones, and not every one. There are 2 million to 2.5 million clones in the sample; about 95% occur only once, and 0.85% to 1.3% lies in the top ten. The receptor was isolated from a young man in good health. Material: naive CD8+ T cells sorted from blood.

Written as DNA, the CDR3 is TGTGCCAGCAGTTACTCGCAGGCGGGGTTCCAAGAGACCCAGTACTTC. Translating it yields CASSYSQAGFQETQYF. This sequence joins TRBV6-5 and TRBJ2-5; a weak D match, TRBD2 (6 bases). This CDR3 comprises 16 residues. Trimming shortened V by 0 bases and J by 1 base, and 12 bases separated the two germline ends. The germline V gene encodes CDR1 MNHEY and CDR2 SVGAGI.